This TCR beta chain was sequenced for a study of T cell changes during pregnancy in multiple sclerosis. Unmatched junction bases numbered 3, after V lost 5 bases and J lost 5 bases. Germline V gives CDR1 SNHLY, CDR2 FYNNEI. The CDR3 has 14 residues. Clones were sequenced by immunoSEQ multiplex PCR, and TCRdb holds only the in-frame ones, with some missing. There are around 63,000 clones in the sample; about 90% occur only once, and around 3% lies in the top ten. The J gene is TRBJ2-3, the V gene TRBV2; TRBD2 matches 11 bases. The source of this sequence is a female donor in good health, enrolled as a control in a pregnancy study. The sample consisted of peripheral blood, taken in the third trimester of pregnancy. The CDR3 nucleotides are TGTGCCAGCAGTACTAGCGGGGGAAGAGATACGCAGTATTTT. This sequence encodes CASSTSGGRDTQYF.